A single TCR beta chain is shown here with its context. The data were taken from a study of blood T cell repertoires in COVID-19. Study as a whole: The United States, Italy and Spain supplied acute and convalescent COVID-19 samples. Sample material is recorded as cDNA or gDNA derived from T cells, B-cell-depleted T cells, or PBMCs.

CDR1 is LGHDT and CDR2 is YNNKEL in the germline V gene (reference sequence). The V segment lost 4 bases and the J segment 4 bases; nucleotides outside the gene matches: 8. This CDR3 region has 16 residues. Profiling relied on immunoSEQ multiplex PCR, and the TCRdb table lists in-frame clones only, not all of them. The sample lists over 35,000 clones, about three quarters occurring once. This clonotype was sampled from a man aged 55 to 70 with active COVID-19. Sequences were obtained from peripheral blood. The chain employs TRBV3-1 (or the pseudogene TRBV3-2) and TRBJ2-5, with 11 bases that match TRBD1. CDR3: CASSRGQGVSGETQYF. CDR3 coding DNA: TGTGCCAGCAGCCGGGGACAGGGGGTTTCGGGAGAGACCCAGTACTTC.